This T cell receptor (beta chain) derives from a study of blood T cell repertoires in COVID-19. Study details: COVID-19 samples, acute and convalescent, were from the United States, Italy and Spain. Sources were T cells, B-cell-depleted T cells, or PBMCs; the material itself was cDNA or gDNA.

V trimming: 0 bases; J trimming: 7 bases; junction bases outside the gene matches: 3. This CDR3 contains 14 residues. In germline, CDR1 is KGHSH, CDR2 LQKENI. Original methodology: Reference gene primer amplification yielded estimated nucleated cell counts. Sequenced by immunoSEQ multiplex PCR; TCRdb stores in-frame clones only, minus some. The V and J calls and the clone size are those of that table, but D and trimming were determined from the DNA. This table has about 70,000 clones, about four fifths appearing once. The source is a woman over 75 with acute or convalescent COVID-19. J is TRBJ1-2 and V is TRBV18; 9 nucleotides match TRBD1. The material sequenced was peripheral blood. As DNA, the CDR3 is TGTGCCAGCTCACCACCCGGGACAGGGATTGGCTACACCTTC. It codes for CASSPPGTGIGYTF.